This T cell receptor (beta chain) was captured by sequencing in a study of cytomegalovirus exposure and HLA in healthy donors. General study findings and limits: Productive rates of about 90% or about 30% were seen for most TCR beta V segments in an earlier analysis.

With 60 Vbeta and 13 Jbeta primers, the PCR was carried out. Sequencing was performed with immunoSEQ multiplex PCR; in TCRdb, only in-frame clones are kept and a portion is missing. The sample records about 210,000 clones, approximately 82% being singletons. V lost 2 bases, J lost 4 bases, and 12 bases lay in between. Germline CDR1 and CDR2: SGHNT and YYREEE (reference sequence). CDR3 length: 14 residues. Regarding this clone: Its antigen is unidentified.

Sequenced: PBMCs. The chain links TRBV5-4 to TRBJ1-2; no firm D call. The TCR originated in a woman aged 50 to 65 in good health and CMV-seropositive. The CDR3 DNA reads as TGTGCCAGCAGCTTAGATCCAGAGGGCTATGGCTACACCTTC. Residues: CASSLDPEGYGYTF.